This is a list of T cell receptor beta chains from one sample in a study of T cells after yellow fever vaccination. MiXCR was run by TCRdb on the 5' RACE reads, yielding one entry per CDR3 protein. The sample consists of approximately 110,000 distinct CDR3 sequences, about 7% of them appearing once. Source: CD4+ T cells sorted from PBMCs, taken 10 days after the first yellow fever vaccination. The receptors come from a young man who received the YFV17D yellow fever vaccine. The CDR3 runs from the conserved cysteine through the conserved F or W. D genes are given only for firm matches. A row's size may be missing; if present it is once, few, many or a size class.

CDR3 length	J gene	clone size	D gene	V gene	CDR3 DNA	CDR3 protein
16	TRBJ2-3	many	TRBD2	TRBV5-1	TGCGCCAGCAGCAGCGGAACTGCGGGGGGGCCTCATACGCAGTATTTT	CASSSGTAGGPHTQYF
15	TRBJ2-3	many	-	TRBV4-2	TGTGCCAGCAGCCAAGATCGTGTTTCGACCGATACGCAGTATTTT	CASSQDRVSTDTQYF
14	TRBJ1-1	many	-	TRBV2	TGTGCCAGCACGGGGGACGGGCGGAACACTGAAGCTTTCTTT	CASTGDGRNTEAFF
14	TRBJ1-1	many	TRBD1	TRBV3-1	TGTGCCAGCAGCCCCCGGACAGGGGAGGCTGAAGCTTTCTTT	CASSPRTGEAEAFF
15	TRBJ2-1	many	TRBD2	TRBV7-3	TGTGCCAGCAGCTGGGGACTAGCGGGGTACAATGAGCAGTTCTTC	CASSWGLAGYNEQFF
15	TRBJ1-2	many	TRBD1	TRBV6-5	TGTGCCAGCAGTTCTCGGACAGGGGGCCGGTCTGGCTACACCTTC	CASSSRTGGRSGYTF
12	TRBJ1-5	many	-	TRBV20-1	TGCAGTGCTAGTTTGGAGGGGCAGCCCCAGCATTTT	CSASLEGQPQHF
15	TRBJ2-1	-	-	TRBV5-6	TGTGCCAGCAGCAGGTCCGGGGCGGGCTTCGATGAGCAGTTCTTC	CASSRSGAGFDEQFF
14	TRBJ2-3	-	-	TRBV7-9	TGTGCCAGCAGCCCGGGGGTCCTCTTAGATACGCAGTATTTT	CASSPGVLLDTQYF
15	TRBJ2-1	many	TRBD1	TRBV7-2	TGTGCCAGCAGTACCCGGGACAGGGGGCGGAATGAGCAGTTCTTC	CASSTRDRGRNEQFF
16	TRBJ1-2	many	TRBD1	TRBV7-6	TGTGCCAGCAGCTTAGCGCAGGGGGACAGGGGAGGTGGCTACACCTTC	CASSLAQGDRGGGYTF
13	TRBJ2-7	-	-	TRBV27	TGTGCCAGCAGTTCCGCCGGATCCTACGAGCAGTACTTC	CASSSAGSYEQYF
13	TRBJ2-3	many	-	TRBV27	TGTGCCAGCAGTTTGTCTTGGGCAGATACGCAGTATTTT	CASSLSWADTQYF
16	TRBJ2-1	many	TRBD1	TRBV24-1	TGTGCCACCAGTGACCACGACAGGGGTTCCTACAATGAGCAGTTCTTC	CATSDHDRGSYNEQFF
14	TRBJ1-2	many	-	TRBV6-5	TGTGCCAGCAGTTACTCCGGGACAAGCTATGGCTACACCTTC	CASSYSGTSYGYTF
13	TRBJ1-4	many	-	TRBV5-1	TGCGCCAGCAGCTTAAGTAGTAGCGAAAAACTGTTTTTT	CASSLSSSEKLFF